The source of this T cell receptor (beta chain) is a study of T cell responses to AZD1222 COVID-19 vaccine. This clone was seen only a few times. Assay used: immunoSEQ multiplex PCR; TCRdb lists only in-frame clones, some missing. The sample lists roughly 130,000 clones, approximately 90% occurring once. CDR3 size: 15 residues. Germline assignment: CDR1 KGHSH and CDR2 LQKENI. Trimming took 3 bases from V and 14 from J; bases not matched to a gene: 17. This receptor was taken from an adult who received the AZD1222 COVID-19 vaccine. The chain uses TRBV18 and TRBJ2-3; 7 positions match TRBD2. The material was peripheral blood, obtained 28 days after the second AZD1222 dose. The CDR3 loop is CASSPESSGNFGWYF. The CDR3 coding sequence is TGTGCCAGCTCACCGGAGTCCAGCGGGAACTTCGGATGGTATTTT.